These 7 T cell receptor beta chains came from one sample sequenced in a study of T cell responses to AZD1222 COVID-19 vaccine. The table came from immunoSEQ multiplex PCR; TCRdb's copy has only in-frame clones and leaves some out. The repertoire has approximately 130,000 clones, over 85% of them found once; the top ten carry 0.75% to 0.95%. Sequencing used peripheral blood, obtained on day 0 of AZD1222 vaccination. The receptors originated from an adult in good health.

The chain is built from TRBV19 and TRBJ1-5; unclear D gene. This CDR3 spans 14 amino acids. Germline values: CDR1 LNHDA, CDR2 SQIVND (reference sequence). Trimming shortened V by 3 bases and J by 0 bases, and 6 bases separated the two germline ends. CDR3 bases: TGTGCCAGTAGTATGGACGGTAGCAATCAGCCCCAGCATTTT. Translated, it gives CASSMDGSNQPQHF. Full variable domain (rest looked up from reference TRBV19 and TRBJ1-5): DGGITQSPKYLFRKEGQNVTLSCEQNLNHDAMYWYRQDPGQGLRLIYYSQIVNDFQKGDIAEGYSVSREKKESFPLTVTSAQKNPTAFYLCASSMDGSNQPQHFGDGTRLSIL.

V and J are TRBV6-4 and TRBJ1-2; D possibly corresponds to TRBD1 (5 bases). The V gene lost 4 bases and the J gene lost 4 bases, with 10 bases spanning the gap. The length of the CDR3 is 13 residues. Germline V gene sequence: CDR1 MRHNA, CDR2 SNTAGT. The CDR3 loop is CASSGTGSYGYTF. The CDR3 coding sequence is TGTGCCAGCAGTGGTACAGGTTCCTATGGCTACACCTTC.

DNA of the CDR3: TGTGCCAGCACCTCAGACAGGGGAGGTGAAAAACTGTTTTTT. It specifies CASTSDRGGEKLFF. The chain links TRBV6-5 to TRBJ1-4; 8 bases line up with TRBD1. Trimming took 7 bases from V and 7 from J; bases not matched to a gene: 8. This CDR3 is 14 amino acids long. Per the germline V gene, CDR1 is MNHEY and CDR2 is SVGAGI.

This chain connects TRBV3-1 (or the pseudogene TRBV3-2) to TRBJ1-6; maybe TRBD1 (5 bases). Trimming removed 4 bases from V and 9 bases from J, with 19 bases in between. Germline V CDR1 and CDR2: LGHDT, YNNKEL (reference sequence). The CDR3 sequence is 16 residues long. The CDR3 DNA reads as TGTGCCAGCAGCCCGCCAGGGAATTCCGCCGCTTCACCCCTCCACTTT. Protein: CASSPPGNSAASPLHF.

Here the CDR3 DNA reads TGTGCCAGCAGCTTAGCCAGGACCGAACTTAACTATGGCTACACCTTC. Translation gives CASSLARTELNYGYTF. V and J are TRBV7-9 and TRBJ1-2; D is ambiguous. Trimming cost V 0 bases and J 1 base, with 12 bases left between them. This CDR3 is built from 16 residues. Looked up from germline, CDR1 is SEHNR and CDR2 is FQNEAQ (reference sequence). Combining the CDR3 with reference TRBV7-9 and TRBJ1-2 gives the whole variable domain DTGVSQNPRHKITKRGQNVTFRCDPISEHNRLYWYRQTLGQGPEFLTYFQNEAQLEKSRLLSDRFSAERPKGSFSTLEIQRTEQGDSAMYLCASSLARTELNYGYTFGSGTRLTVV.

CDR3 residues: CASSYDGPTSTEQYF. CDR3 DNA: TGTGCCAGCAGTTACGATGGCCCGACTAGTACCGAGCAGTACTTC. J is TRBJ2-7 and V is TRBV6-5, with a possible D match to TRBD2 (6 bases). Looked up from germline, CDR1 is MNHEY and CDR2 is SVGAGI. The germline V and J ends were trimmed by 2 bases and 6 bases, with 17 bases remaining between them. This CDR3 contains 15 residues.

V gene TRBV2 combines with J gene TRBJ1-1, with D hard to call. The CDR3 extends over 12 amino acids. V was trimmed by 3 bases and J by 3 bases, leaving 5 bases between them. CDR1 SNHLY and CDR2 FYNNEI come from the germline V gene. CDR3 protein: CASSDVYTEAFF. CDR3 coding DNA: TGTGCCAGCAGTGATGTATACACTGAAGCTTTCTTT.